This T cell receptor (beta chain) stems from a study of blood T cell repertoires in COVID-19. Study-level background: Some COVID-19 samples were acute and others convalescent; all came from the United States, Italy and Spain. T cells, B-cell-depleted T cells, or PBMCs provided the cDNA or gDNA that served as material.

Germline CDR1 reads MNHEY; CDR2 reads SVGAGI. The CDR3 has 14 residues. The V gene end was trimmed by 7 bases and the J gene end by 4 bases; junction bases not matched to a gene: 8. In this sample, this clone turned up once. In the source study's methods: Nucleated cell counts were estimated from reference gene primer amplification. The repertoire was sequenced with immunoSEQ multiplex PCR; TCRdb's copy has only in-frame clones and lacks some. The V and J calls and clone size come from that table; D and trimming were worked out from the DNA. This sample carries about 80,000 clones, approximately 88% of them seen once, and the ten largest clones take 5.5% to 7.5%.

This clonotype was obtained from a woman older than 75 with acute or convalescent COVID-19. Material: peripheral blood. The genes are TRBV6-5 and TRBJ1-2; 8 positions match TRBD1. The chain's CDR3 is CASINRDRLYGYTF. CDR3 DNA: TGTGCCAGCATCAATCGGGACAGGCTCTATGGCTACACCTTC.